The rows below give T cell receptor beta chains drawn from one sample of a study of identical twins. TCRdb reanalysed the 5' RACE reads using MiXCR and keeps one entry per CDR3 protein. Of 200,000 to 250,000 distinct CDR3 sequences detected, approximately 5.9% appear once; the ten largest clones hold roughly 15%. This same sample was also part of a study on T cells expressing NK-cell markers.

Sequencing used CD8+ T cells sorted from blood. These receptors all stem from a woman aged 18 to 35 in good health. The CDR3 runs from the conserved cysteine through the conserved F or W. Each record gives: clone size, CDR3 length, J gene, D gene, V gene, CDR3 DNA, CDR3 protein. D genes are given only for firm matches. Size is omitted from some rows. Given values are once, few, many or a class for expanded clones.

clone size: few
CDR3 length: 15
J gene: TRBJ2-3
D gene: .
V gene: TRBV7-8
CDR3 DNA: TGTGCCAGCAGCTTATCCGGGAGTGGGGCAGATACGCAGTATTTT
CDR3 protein: CASSLSGSGADTQYF

clone size: .
CDR3 length: 16
J gene: TRBJ2-7
D gene: TRBD2
V gene: TRBV12-3/TRBV12-4
CDR3 DNA: TGTGCCAGCAGTCCACAGGCGGGAGACCCTTCCTACGAGCAGTACTTC
CDR3 protein: CASSPQAGDPSYEQYF

clone size: few
CDR3 length: 14
J gene: TRBJ2-5
D gene: .
V gene: TRBV12-3/TRBV12-4
CDR3 DNA: TGTGCCAGCAGCCTAACCTCTATCCAAGAGACCCAGTACTTC
CDR3 protein: CASSLTSIQETQYF

clone size: many
CDR3 length: 14
J gene: TRBJ2-7
D gene: TRBD1
V gene: TRBV12-3/TRBV12-4
CDR3 DNA: TGTGCCAGCAGGACGACAGGGGAGGCCTACGAGCAGTACTTC
CDR3 protein: CASRTTGEAYEQYF

clone size: .
CDR3 length: 15
J gene: TRBJ2-7
D gene: .
V gene: TRBV29-1
CDR3 DNA: TGCAGCGTTGAAGGCGGGGTGGGTTATGGCTACGAGCAGTACTTC
CDR3 protein: CSVEGGVGYGYEQYF

clone size: .
CDR3 length: 14
J gene: TRBJ1-1
D gene: .
V gene: TRBV4-3
CDR3 DNA: TGCGCCAGCAGCCAAGGCCCGATGAACACTGAAGCTTTCTTT
CDR3 protein: CASSQGPMNTEAFF

clone size: few
CDR3 length: 15
J gene: TRBJ2-1
D gene: TRBD2
V gene: TRBV27
CDR3 DNA: TGTGCCAGCAGCCTTCCTGGACTAGCGGTCAATGAGCAGTTCTTC
CDR3 protein: CASSLPGLAVNEQFF

clone size: few
CDR3 length: 15
J gene: TRBJ2-2
D gene: .
V gene: TRBV9
CDR3 DNA: TGTGCCAGCAGCGTAGGCTCTGGTAACACCGGGGAGCTGTTTTTT
CDR3 protein: CASSVGSGNTGELFF

clone size: few
CDR3 length: 16
J gene: TRBJ2-3
D gene: TRBD1
V gene: TRBV2
CDR3 DNA: TGTGCCAGCAGTAGTGGACAGGGTCAGGTCACAGATACGCAGTATTTT
CDR3 protein: CASSSGQGQVTDTQYF

clone size: .
CDR3 length: 14
J gene: TRBJ2-4
D gene: .
V gene: TRBV19
CDR3 DNA: TGTGCCAGTAGTCTCCTCTATGGCAAAAACATTCAGTACTTC
CDR3 protein: CASSLLYGKNIQYF

clone size: many
CDR3 length: 16
J gene: TRBJ2-5
D gene: TRBD2
V gene: TRBV12-3/TRBV12-4
CDR3 DNA: TGTGCCAGCAGTTCGACTGGCGGGGGGAGGAGGGAGACCCAGTACTTC
CDR3 protein: CASSSTGGGRRETQYF

clone size: .
CDR3 length: 16
J gene: TRBJ2-3
D gene: .
V gene: TRBV27
CDR3 DNA: TGTGCCAGCAGTTTAGAGGCGGGGAGCGTCACAGATACGCAGTATTTT
CDR3 protein: CASSLEAGSVTDTQYF

clone size: few
CDR3 length: 20
J gene: TRBJ1-4
D gene: TRBD1
V gene: TRBV24-1
CDR3 DNA: TGTGCCACCAGTGATTTAATGGGACAGGGGATCCTGTCACCTAATGAAAAACTGTTTTTT
CDR3 protein: CATSDLMGQGILSPNEKLFF

clone size: few
CDR3 length: 13
J gene: TRBJ2-1
D gene: .
V gene: TRBV6-5
CDR3 DNA: TGTGCCAGCAGTTACGGCGGACGCAATGAGCAGTTCTTC
CDR3 protein: CASSYGGRNEQFF

clone size: .
CDR3 length: 15
J gene: TRBJ2-2
D gene: TRBD1
V gene: TRBV27
CDR3 DNA: TGTGCCAGCAGTCCTACAGGGGGGTTCACCGGGGAGCTGTTTTTT
CDR3 protein: CASSPTGGFTGELFF

clone size: .
CDR3 length: 13
J gene: TRBJ2-7
D gene: .
V gene: TRBV29-1
CDR3 DNA: TGCAGCGTTTCCGGGGGCCTAATCTACGAGCAGTACTTC
CDR3 protein: CSVSGGLIYEQYF

clone size: few
CDR3 length: 12
J gene: TRBJ2-1
D gene: TRBD1
V gene: TRBV2
CDR3 DNA: TGTGCCAGTTTGGACAGGGGCCATGAGCAGTTCTTC
CDR3 protein: CASLDRGHEQFF

clone size: many
CDR3 length: 14
J gene: TRBJ2-7
D gene: .
V gene: TRBV20-1
CDR3 DNA: TGCAGTGCGAAGGAGGGCGGCGATCACTACGAGCAGTACTTC
CDR3 protein: CSAKEGGDHYEQYF

clone size: few
CDR3 length: 13
J gene: TRBJ2-6
D gene: TRBD1
V gene: TRBV5-1
CDR3 DNA: TGCGCCAGCAGCACAGGGGTGGACAACGTCCTGACTTTC
CDR3 protein: CASSTGVDNVLTF

clone size: many
CDR3 length: 14
J gene: TRBJ2-4
D gene: TRBD1
V gene: TRBV5-6
CDR3 DNA: TGTGCCAGCAGCTTGATGACAGGGGGGGACATTCAGTACTTC
CDR3 protein: CASSLMTGGDIQYF

clone size: few
CDR3 length: 15
J gene: TRBJ2-1
D gene: TRBD2
V gene: TRBV5-6
CDR3 DNA: TGTGCCAGCAGCTGGCCTAGCGGGGGGTTCTATGAGCAGTTCTTC
CDR3 protein: CASSWPSGGFYEQFF

clone size: few
CDR3 length: 15
J gene: TRBJ2-7
D gene: TRBD2
V gene: TRBV27
CDR3 DNA: TGTGCCAGCAGTGTAGCGGGGGCAGTCCTCTACGAGCAGTACTTC
CDR3 protein: CASSVAGAVLYEQYF

clone size: few
CDR3 length: 14
J gene: TRBJ2-7
D gene: TRBD1
V gene: TRBV2
CDR3 DNA: TGTGCCAGCTCGAAAGAGACAGGGTCACACGAGCAGTACTTC
CDR3 protein: CASSKETGSHEQYF

clone size: few
CDR3 length: 14
J gene: TRBJ2-7
D gene: .
V gene: TRBV12-5
CDR3 DNA: TGTGCTAGTGGTTTGGGGGGCTTGTGGGACGAGCAGTACTTC
CDR3 protein: CASGLGGLWDEQYF

clone size: few
CDR3 length: 16
J gene: TRBJ2-1
D gene: TRBD2
V gene: TRBV6-4
CDR3 DNA: TGTGCCAGCAGTGACGAAGCGGGGGCCCCCTACAATGAGCAGTTCTTC
CDR3 protein: CASSDEAGAPYNEQFF

clone size: many
CDR3 length: 14
J gene: TRBJ2-7
D gene: .
V gene: TRBV20-1
CDR3 DNA: TGCAGTGCTAGCGACCCGGGACAACCCTACGAGCAGTACTTC
CDR3 protein: CSASDPGQPYEQYF

clone size: .
CDR3 length: 13
J gene: TRBJ1-2
D gene: .
V gene: TRBV7-2
CDR3 DNA: TGTGCCAGCAGCTTAGGGTCCGGCAGGGGCTACACCTTC
CDR3 protein: CASSLGSGRGYTF

clone size: few
CDR3 length: 15
J gene: TRBJ1-1
D gene: TRBD1
V gene: TRBV7-9
CDR3 DNA: TGTGCCAGCACCCCGACAGGGGGCGAGGGGACTGAAGCTTTCTTT
CDR3 protein: CASTPTGGEGTEAFF

clone size: many
CDR3 length: 17
J gene: TRBJ2-1
D gene: .
V gene: TRBV4-3
CDR3 DNA: TGCGCCAGCAGCCAAGAGCTGGGGCTAAGCTCCTACAATGAGCAGTTCTTC
CDR3 protein: CASSQELGLSSYNEQFF

clone size: few
CDR3 length: 11
J gene: TRBJ1-1
D gene: .
V gene: TRBV10-2
CDR3 DNA: TGCGCCAGCGGGGGGGACCTAACGGCTTTCTTT
CDR3 protein: CASGGDLTAFF

clone size: .
CDR3 length: 18
J gene: TRBJ2-2
D gene: TRBD2
V gene: TRBV5-1
CDR3 DNA: TGCGCCAGCGGCGTCAATTTAGCGGGGGCCTCGAACACCGGGGAGCTGTTTTTT
CDR3 protein: CASGVNLAGASNTGELFF

clone size: .
CDR3 length: 16
J gene: TRBJ2-2
D gene: .
V gene: TRBV7-9
CDR3 DNA: TGTGCCAGCAGCCCCAATCAATGGGAAGACACCGGGGAGCTGTTTTTT
CDR3 protein: CASSPNQWEDTGELFF